This T cell receptor (beta chain) emerged from a study of spatial heterogeneity in lung cancer. Study in general: When available, follow-up PBMC samples taken a median of around 2 years after resection were sequenced. Sequences of the beta chain were consistently detected in greater numbers than alpha-chain sequences.

This clonotype was seen at least ten times. A single record per CDR3 protein comes from TCRdb applying MiXCR to the 5' RACE reads. The table has around 110,000 distinct CDR3 sequences, 12% seen once; the top ten hold approximately 17%. Per the germline V gene, CDR1 is SGHNT and CDR2 is YYREEE (reference sequence). Trimming shortened V by 4 bases and J by 2 bases, and 7 bases separated the two germline ends. This CDR3 comprises 13 residues. Time point described: blood at routine non-recurrence follow-up after resection. Sequencing of whole RNA from tumor, nontumor lung or frozen PBMC involved no sorting.

The specimen was PBMCs, collected at follow-up. The TCR comes from a male donor with early-stage non-small cell lung cancer. The rearrangement links TRBV5-4 to TRBJ2-1; D unresolved. The CDR3: CASSPQAYNEQFF. The CDR3 DNA sequence: TGTGCCAGCAGCCCCCAGGCCTACAATGAGCAGTTCTTC.